Presented here are 10 T cell receptor beta chains from one specimen sequenced in a study of T cell repertoires in cytomegalovirus infection. These receptors are not linked to any known antigen. TCRdb used MiXCR to reprocess the reads, holding one entry per CDR3 protein. Of over 120,000 distinct CDR3 sequences in the sample, more than 30% were seen once. This sample comprised CD8+ T cells from cultured PBMCs, obtained from culture after CMV antigen stimulation. The receptors were sampled from a human donor in good health (CMV status not recorded). Some clones in this sample may be carry-over from other donors' samples.

The table lists this clonotype with many counts. The chain couples TRBV25-1 to TRBJ2-2, with D tentatively TRBD2 (5 bases). Trimming took 3 bases from V and 6 from J, leaving 8 bases between them. The CDR3 runs to 13 residues. CDR1 and CDR2 from the germline V gene are MGHDK and SYGVNS. The DNA for the CDR3 is TGTGCCAGCAGTGAGGGAGTCCCCGGGGAGCTGTTTTTT. It codes for CASSEGVPGELFF.

This clonotype has at least ten counts. The chain links TRBV5-1 to TRBJ2-7; D might be TRBD2 (5 bases). V was trimmed by 4 bases and J by 1 base, leaving 18 bases between them. This CDR3 has 16 amino acids. The germline gives CDR1 SGHRS, CDR2 YFSETQ. This CDR3 is CASSEGTGFSSYEQYF. The CDR3 DNA follows: TGCGCCAGCAGCGAGGGCACGGGCTTCTCATCCTACGAGCAGTACTTC.

This clonotype was seen many times. The rearrangement uses TRBV12-3 or TRBV12-4 and TRBJ2-2; D is unresolved. V lost 6 bases to trimming and J lost 1 base, with 9 bases between them. This CDR3 is 14 amino acids long. In DNA form, the CDR3 reads TGTGCCAGCAGCCCTACAGTGAACACCGGGGAGCTGTTTTTT. Encoded protein: CASSPTVNTGELFF.

This clonotype has a handful of counts. The chain is built from TRBV19 and TRBJ1-1, with TRBD1 matching over 7 bases. The V segment lost 0 bases and the J segment 1 base; nucleotides outside the gene matches: 8. CDR1 is LNHDA, CDR2 SQIVND, per germline (reference sequence). The CDR3 loop spans 17 amino acids. CDR3 loop: CASSIELGGGSNTEAFF. The CDR3 DNA is TGTGCCAGTAGTATAGAGCTGGGAGGGGGCTCGAACACTGAAGCTTTCTTT.

This chain connects TRBV12-3 or TRBV12-4 to TRBJ2-5; D uncertain. The CDR3 runs 15 residues. V lost 1 base and J 0 bases, leaving 9 bases between the germline ends. CDR3 in DNA: TGTGCCAGCAGTTTAGATAGGGTTGACCAAGAGACCCAGTACTTC. Protein: CASSLDRVDQETQYF.

The chain employs TRBV20-1 and TRBJ2-1; TRBD2 agrees at 11 bases. This CDR3 comprises 14 residues. V was pared by 5 bases and J by 4 bases, with 4 bases of the junction left unmatched. The germline gives CDR1 DFQATT, CDR2 SNEGSKA (reference sequence). The CDR3 loop reads CSADSGGGYNEQFF. As DNA, the CDR3 is TGCAGTGCTGATAGCGGGGGGGGATACAATGAGCAGTTCTTC.

The V and J genes are TRBV7-2 and TRBJ1-2; 10 nucleotides align to TRBD1. The CDR3 spans 14 residues. After removal of 1 base from V and 4 bases from J, the junction contained 0 bases not matched to a gene. Germline V lookup: CDR1 SGHTA, CDR2 FQGNSA. CDR3 amino acids: CASSLGQGAYGYTF. The CDR3 DNA follows: TGTGCCAGCAGCTTAGGACAGGGGGCCTATGGCTACACCTTC.

This clonotype was observed at least ten times. V gene TRBV12-3 or TRBV12-4 combines with J gene TRBJ2-7, with D hard to call. With 3 bases removed from V and 3 bases from J, the gap between germline ends came to 3 bases. CDR3 length: 11 residues. The CDR3 bases are TGTGCCAGCAGTTTTAGCTACGAGCAGTACTTC. It is translated as CASSFSYEQYF.

This clonotype appeared a few times. The rearrangement uses TRBV4-1 and TRBJ2-7, with D perhaps TRBD1 (6 bases). Trimming took 3 bases from V and 7 from J, leaving 16 bases between them. The CDR3 runs 14 residues. Germline loops: CDR1 MGHRA, CDR2 YSYEKL. This chain's CDR3 is CASSQGPGDGEQYF. The CDR3 DNA reads TGCGCCAGCAGCCAGGGTCCAGGGGACGGGGAGCAGTACTTC.

This clonotype occurred a few times. The V call is TRBV4-1, the J call TRBJ2-1, with 7 bases lining up with TRBD1. Germline trimming cut 4 bases from V and 2 bases from J; bases unmatched to any gene: 8. CDR1 and CDR2 (germline): MGHRA, YSYEKL. This CDR3 comprises 16 residues. The CDR3 sequence: CASSPRQGQPYNEQFF. The CDR3, as DNA: TGCGCCAGCAGCCCACGACAGGGACAGCCCTACAATGAGCAGTTCTTC.